This TCR beta chain was identified in a study of vaccination and CD4 T cells after COVID-19. TCRdb reanalysed the PCR reads using MiXCR and keeps one entry per CDR3 protein. This table holds about 21,000 distinct CDR3 sequences, approximately 57% found once. The length of the CDR3 is 16 residues. The junction had 5 bases not matched to a gene; V was cut back by 4 bases and J by 5 bases. From germline, CDR1 is KGHDR and CDR2 SFDVKD. The sequenced sample was CD4+ T cells from blood, obtained before SARS-CoV-2 vaccination. This clonotype originated in a human donor who had recovered from COVID-19. This rearrangement joins TRBV24-1 to TRBJ2-1, with 12 bases aligning to TRBD2. CDR3 in amino acids: CATSDSGTSGHNEQFF. The DNA for the CDR3 is TGTGCCACCAGTGACTCCGGGACTAGCGGGCACAATGAGCAGTTCTTC.